This T cell receptor beta chain was found in a study of blood T cell repertoires in COVID-19. V lost 0 bases and J lost 9; bases outside the gene matches: 8. CDR1 and CDR2 from the germline V gene are LGHNA and YNFKEQ. The CDR3 totals 17 residues. This clone was seen once. Clones were sequenced by immunoSEQ multiplex PCR, and TCRdb holds only the in-frame ones, with some missing. The sample gives approximately 260,000 clones, roughly 88% of which show up once; approximately 2.2% is in the top ten. This chain connects TRBV4-2 to TRBJ1-6; 10 bases line up with TRBD1. The sequence came from a woman between 35 and 50 years old who had recovered from COVID-19. Source material: peripheral blood. The CDR3 nucleotides are TGTGCCAGCAGCCAAGAATACGACAGGGGGCCTACTTCACCCCTCCACTTT. The encoded protein is CASSQEYDRGPTSPLHF.